The rows below give T cell receptor beta chains drawn from one sample of a study of immune evolution from preneoplasia to lung adenocarcinoma. Profiled with immunoSEQ multiplex PCR; TCRdb holds only in-frame clones, not every one. The table lists 950 to 1,200 clones, around 76% of them singletons. Sequencing was carried out using FFPE atypical adenomatous hyperplasia tissue from the lung. These receptors originate from a person aged 65 to 79 with lung adenocarcinoma. CDR3s include the opening cysteine and the closing phenylalanine or tryptophan. D genes are given only for firm matches. Rows may omit the clone size; those that give it use once, few, many or a size class.

D: TRBD1
J: TRBJ2-2
size: -
V: TRBV5-1
DNA: TGCGCCAGCGTACGAACAGGGGGCTCTGACACCGGGGAGCTGTTTTTT
CDR3: CASVRTGGSDTGELFF

D: -
J: TRBJ2-2
size: -
V: TRBV30
DNA: TGTGCCTGGAGCGGAGGGGCGGCGGACACCGGGGAGCTGTTTTTT
CDR3: CAWSGGAADTGELFF

D: -
J: TRBJ2-7
size: few
V: TRBV18
DNA: TGTGCCAGCTCACCTAACTACGAGCAGTACTTC
CDR3: CASSPNYEQYF

D: -
J: TRBJ2-6
size: -
V: TRBV2
DNA: TGTGCCAGCAGACAGGGCCACTCTGGGGCCAACGTCCTGACTTTC
CDR3: CASRQGHSGANVLTF

D: -
J: TRBJ2-6
size: -
V: TRBV10-2
DNA: TGCGCCAGCAGTGTCACGGGCACTTCTAAAAGTCGGGCCAACGTCCTGACTTTC
CDR3: CASSVTGTSKSRANVLTF

D: TRBD1
J: TRBJ2-7
size: -
V: TRBV16
DNA: TGTGCCAGCAGCCGACGCAGGGACAGCACCTACGAGCAGTACTTC
CDR3: CASSRRRDSTYEQYF

D: -
J: TRBJ1-4
size: -
V: TRBV27
DNA: TGTGCCAGCAGTTTATCGAGGGAGATTGCTGAAAAACTGTTTTTT
CDR3: CASSLSREIAEKLFF

D: TRBD1
J: TRBJ1-5
size: once
V: TRBV28
DNA: TGTGCCAGCAGTTTAGGGACAGGGAATCAGCCCCAGCATTTT
CDR3: CASSLGTGNQPQHF

D: -
J: TRBJ1-2
size: -
V: TRBV7-8
DNA: TGTGCCAGCAGCTTATCTGACAGAGGCTACACCTTC
CDR3: CASSLSDRGYTF

D: -
J: TRBJ2-5
size: -
V: TRBV7-2
DNA: TGTGCCAGCAGCTTAGTACACTTAGCTAGGGAGACCCAGTACTTC
CDR3: CASSLVHLARETQYF

D: TRBD1
J: TRBJ2-7
size: -
V: TRBV6-1
DNA: TGTGCCAGCAGTGAGAACGACAGGGGGCTCTACGAGCAGTACTTC
CDR3: CASSENDRGLYEQYF

D: TRBD1
J: TRBJ1-1
size: -
V: TRBV30
DNA: TGTGCCTCTATCGGGGGACAGGGACTGACTGAAGCTTTCTTT
CDR3: CASIGGQGLTEAFF

D: TRBD2
J: TRBJ2-1
size: -
V: TRBV11-2
DNA: TGTGCCAGCAGCTTAGAACTAGCGGTGGGAGGTGAGCAGTTCTTC
CDR3: CASSLELAVGGEQFF

D: TRBD1
J: TRBJ1-5
size: -
V: TRBV7-6
DNA: TGTGCCAGCAGCCCCCGGACAGGAGGAGGTCAGCCCCAGCATTTT
CDR3: CASSPRTGGGQPQHF

D: TRBD1
J: TRBJ2-1
size: -
V: TRBV11-3
DNA: TGTGCCAGCAGCTCCGGGACAGCCTCCTACAATGAGCAGTTCTTC
CDR3: CASSSGTASYNEQFF

D: TRBD1
J: TRBJ1-3
size: -
V: TRBV5-1
DNA: TGCGCCAGCCGACAGGGGAACTTTGGAAACACCATATATTTT
CDR3: CASRQGNFGNTIYF

D: TRBD1
J: TRBJ2-5
size: few
V: TRBV7-3
DNA: TGTGCCAGCAGCCTGACAGGGGGGGAGACCCAGTACTTC
CDR3: CASSLTGGETQYF

D: -
J: TRBJ2-7
size: -
V: TRBV19
DNA: TGTGCCAGTAGTAAGGCTGGACTCGGGAACGAGCAGTACTTC
CDR3: CASSKAGLGNEQYF

D: -
J: TRBJ2-4
size: once
V: TRBV9
DNA: TGTGCCAGCAGCGCGACAGGGGAGGGTAACATTCAGTACTTC
CDR3: CASSATGEGNIQYF

D: -
J: TRBJ2-1
size: -
V: TRBV5-1
DNA: TGCGCCAGCAGCTTGTCGGGGTACCCCTACAATGAGCAGTTCTTC
CDR3: CASSLSGYPYNEQFF

D: -
J: TRBJ2-1
size: -
V: TRBV5-4
DNA: TGTGCCAGCAGCTCGACGGGGTCAGAGCAGTTCTTC
CDR3: CASSSTGSEQFF

D: -
J: TRBJ2-1
size: -
V: TRBV7-6
DNA: TGTGCCAGCAGCTTAGGTGGGCTAGCGCCAGGCAATGAGCAGTTCTTC
CDR3: CASSLGGLAPGNEQFF

D: -
J: TRBJ1-2
size: -
V: TRBV6-1
DNA: TGTGCCAGCAGTGCTTCAGCCTATGGCTACACCTTC
CDR3: CASSASAYGYTF

D: TRBD1
J: TRBJ2-7
size: -
V: TRBV5-4
DNA: TGTGCCAGCAGCGGACAGGGGAGGGTCTACGAGCAGTACTTC
CDR3: CASSGQGRVYEQYF

D: -
J: TRBJ2-1
size: -
V: TRBV11-1
DNA: TGTGCCAGCAGCTCCGGCGGCGGGAAGGGGGCTGAGCAGTTCTTC
CDR3: CASSSGGGKGAEQFF

D: -
J: TRBJ1-4
size: -
V: TRBV29-1
DNA: TGCAGCGCGGGAGGGTTTAATGAAAAACTGTTTTTT
CDR3: CSAGGFNEKLFF

D: TRBD2
J: TRBJ2-5
size: once
V: TRBV19
DNA: TGTGCCAGTAGCGGGGGGGAGACCCAGTACTTC
CDR3: CASSGGETQYF

D: TRBD2
J: TRBJ2-1
size: -
V: TRBV19
DNA: TGTGCCAGTAGTATCGTAGCTAGCGGTTACAATGAGCAGTTCTTC
CDR3: CASSIVASGYNEQFF

D: -
J: TRBJ2-7
size: -
V: TRBV30
DNA: TGTGCCTGGGCTAAGGACATTTTCGGCTACGAGCAGTACTTC
CDR3: CAWAKDIFGYEQYF

D: TRBD1
J: TRBJ1-2
size: -
V: TRBV28
DNA: TGTGCCAGCAGTGTCCCAGGGGGTAAGGGTGGCTACACCTTC
CDR3: CASSVPGGKGGYTF

D: TRBD1
J: TRBJ2-2
size: -
V: TRBV5-1
DNA: TGCGCCAGCAGCCCAGGGACAGGGGGCATGGGGACCGGGGAGCTGTTTTTT
CDR3: CASSPGTGGMGTGELFF

D: TRBD2
J: TRBJ2-1
size: -
V: TRBV11-1
DNA: TGTGCCAGCAGCTTAACACTTGGACACTGGACTAGTGGGAATGAGCAGTTCTTC
CDR3: CASSLTLGHWTSGNEQFF

D: -
J: TRBJ2-1
size: -
V: TRBV19
DNA: TGTGCCACACTGGAGGTCAGGGTGGGGTACAATGAGCAGTTCTTC
CDR3: CATLEVRVGYNEQFF

D: TRBD2
J: TRBJ2-3
size: -
V: TRBV11-3
DNA: TGTGCCAGCAGGGAGGGACTAGCGGGACTGTCAGATACGCAGTATTTT
CDR3: CASREGLAGLSDTQYF

D: -
J: TRBJ1-2
size: once
V: TRBV28
DNA: TGTGCCAGCAGTTGGGGACAAGCGGGGTATGGCTACACCTTC
CDR3: CASSWGQAGYGYTF

D: TRBD2
J: TRBJ2-1
size: -
V: TRBV5-4
DNA: TGTGCCAGCAGCTTGACGGGAGGTTCCTACAATGAGCAGTTCTTC
CDR3: CASSLTGGSYNEQFF

D: -
J: TRBJ1-1
size: -
V: TRBV19
DNA: TGTGCCAGTAGTCGATACCAACGGGACACTGAAGCTTTCTTT
CDR3: CASSRYQRDTEAFF

D: -
J: TRBJ2-7
size: -
V: TRBV7-2
DNA: TGTGCCAGCAGCGTAGACCTGGGTCCGGGCGAGCAGTACTTC
CDR3: CASSVDLGPGEQYF

D: -
J: TRBJ2-3
size: -
V: TRBV5-1
DNA: TGCGCCAGCAGCTTGGAACAGGGCACAGATACGCAGTATTTT
CDR3: CASSLEQGTDTQYF

D: TRBD1
J: TRBJ2-1
size: -
V: TRBV7-8
DNA: TGTGCCAGCAGCTTTGGACAGGGGCGCGCGTCGGGGTTCTTC
CDR3: CASSFGQGRASGFF